A single sample gave rise to the 18 T cell receptor beta chains below, sequenced in a study of blood T cells in healthy people across ages. The second PCR ran about 6 to 11 cycles with a sample-barcoded 5' primer and J-beta primers. TCRdb redid the calling of the 5' RACE reads with MiXCR, one entry per CDR3 protein. The sample includes some 1,800,000 distinct CDR3 sequences, approximately 39% of them seen just once. Sequences were obtained from blood. The receptors derive from a human donor in good health.

This chain links TRBV7-9 with TRBJ1-4; 8 bases are shared with TRBD1. V was pared by 5 bases and J by 14 bases, with 13 bases of the junction left unmatched. CDR3 length: 14 amino acids. Germline CDR1 is SEHNR and CDR2 is FQNEAQ (reference sequence). Here the CDR3 DNA reads TGTGCCAGCAGCCTTATTGACCAGGGGGCGGGCCTGTTTTTT. Protein sequence: CASSLIDQGAGLFF. Full variable domain (rest looked up from reference TRBV7-9 and TRBJ1-4): DTGVSQNPRHKITKRGQNVTFRCDPISEHNRLYWYRQTLGQGPEFLTYFQNEAQLEKSRLLSDRFSAERPKGSFSTLEIQRTEQGDSAMYLCASSLIDQGAGLFFGSGTQLSVL.

Notes on this clonotype: A much larger clonotype is one base distant, so this may be a read error. This sequence joins TRBV11-2 and TRBJ2-5; D not certain. CDR3 length: 14 residues. Germline V gene data show CDR1 as SGHAT and CDR2 as FQNNGV. Written as DNA, the CDR3 is TGTACCAGCAGCTTAGGCACGTACCAAGAGACCCAGTACTTC. Residues: CTSSLGTYQETQYF.

The sample holds a few counts of this clonotype. This chain links TRBV13 with TRBJ2-5; D ambiguous. CDR3 length equals 14 residues. Germline CDR1 and CDR2: PRHDT and FYEKMQ (reference sequence). The V and J ends lost 2 bases and 6 bases respectively, with 13 bases between them. In nucleotides, the CDR3 is TGTGCCAGCAGCTTATCTAGAAATCAAAAGACCCAGTACTTC. Its protein is CASSLSRNQKTQYF.

Notes on this clonotype: Germline is not matched at one junction end, which may reflect a read error. The V gene is TRBV5-1, the J gene TRBJ1-5; D not resolved. CDR1 and CDR2 (germline): SGHRS, YFSETQ. The CDR3 runs 14 residues. The CDR3 is CGSSASGPDQPQHF. In DNA form, the CDR3 reads TGCGGCAGCAGCGCAAGCGGGCCAGATCAGCCCCAGCATTTT.

The chain recombines TRBV2 with TRBJ2-7, with D unresolved. Trimming removed 3 bases at V and 7 bases at J, with 16 bases between. There are 14 residues in the CDR3. Looked up from germline, CDR1 is SNHLY and CDR2 is FYNNEI. The CDR3 loop reads CASSDGWATREQYF. The DNA for the CDR3 is TGTGCCAGCAGTGATGGGTGGGCAACACGGGAGCAGTACTTC.

This chain links TRBV20-1 with TRBJ1-5; D may be TRBD1 (6 bases). Germline V CDR1 and CDR2: DFQATT, SNEGSKA (reference sequence). This CDR3 contains 15 residues. Trimming shortened V by 3 bases and J by 2 bases, and 14 bases separated the two germline ends. The CDR3 DNA is TGCAGTGCTAGTGGGGACAACTTGCGCAATCAGCCCCAGCATTTT. Translation gives CSASGDNLRNQPQHF.

The chain employs TRBV2 and TRBJ2-2; 7 bases align to TRBD2. Germline lookup yields CDR1 SNHLY and CDR2 FYNNEI. This CDR3 contains 19 residues. V gave up 7 bases and J gave up 7 bases; unmatched junction bases: 24. The CDR3 loop is CASIPGLTSRKKGGGELFF. The CDR3 DNA sequence: TGTGCCAGCATTCCAGGTTTGACTAGCCGGAAAAAGGGAGGCGGGGAGCTGTTTTTT.

This clonotype occurred a few times. The chain employs TRBV11-2 and TRBJ2-6; possible D gene TRBD2, 5 bases. V was trimmed by 6 bases and J by 0 bases, leaving 9 bases between them. Germline loops: CDR1 SGHAT, CDR2 FQNNGV. This CDR3 region has 15 residues. Here the CDR3 DNA reads TGTGCCAGCAGAGGACTCCTCTCTGGGGCCAACGTCCTGACTTTC. Translation: CASRGLLSGANVLTF.

The chain employs TRBV4-1 and TRBJ2-3; D is perhaps TRBD2 (6 bases). V shed 0 bases and J shed 5 bases, with 9 bases lying between them. CDR3 size: 14 residues. The germline CDR1 and CDR2 sequences are MGHRA and YSYEKL. The chain's CDR3 is CASSQEEGGDTQYF. In DNA, the CDR3 is TGCGCCAGCAGCCAAGAGGAGGGAGGAGATACGCAGTATTTT.

This clonotype was found a few times. The gene calls are TRBV3-1 and TRBJ2-3; TRBD2 matches at 9 bases. Germline CDR1 reads LGHDT; CDR2 reads YNNKEL (reference sequence). Germline trimming cut 4 bases from V and 2 bases from J; bases unmatched to any gene: 7. CDR3 length: 16 residues. For the CDR3, the DNA is TGTGCCAGCAGCCGAAGTAGCGGGGGAAACACAGATACGCAGTATTTT. Translating it yields CASSRSSGGNTDTQYF.

This sequence joins TRBV29-1 and TRBJ1-5; 11 bases map to TRBD1. CDR1 is SQVTM and CDR2 is ANQGSEA in the germline V gene. The CDR3 loop spans 14 amino acids. V dropped 7 bases and J dropped 7; count of bases not matched to a gene: 9. CDR3 DNA: TGCAGCGCTCGGATGGGACAGGGGGAACAGCCCCAGCATTTT. Translation gives CSARMGQGEQPQHF.

DNA for the CDR3: TGCAGTGCTAGAGGAGCGGGGGAGGTGGACTACGAGCAGTACTTC. Its protein is CSARGAGEVDYEQYF. The chain uses TRBV20-1 and TRBJ2-7; 8 bases align to TRBD2. V lost 1 base and J lost 3; bases outside the gene matches: 8. This CDR3 is 15 amino acids long. Germline-derived CDR1 and CDR2 are DFQATT and SNEGSKA (reference sequence).

This clonotype was counted between two and nine times. V and J are TRBV4-1 and TRBJ1-2; D remains ambiguous. V dropped 0 bases and J dropped 4 bases, with 9 bases sitting between them. Per the germline V gene, CDR1 is MGHRA and CDR2 is YSYEKL. This CDR3 is 14 amino acids long. The CDR3: CASSQDRGFYGYTF. The CDR3, as DNA: TGCGCCAGCAGCCAAGACAGAGGGTTCTATGGCTACACCTTC.

The gene calls are TRBV7-8 and TRBJ2-4; TRBD2 matches at 8 bases. The germline CDR1 and CDR2 sequences are SGHVS and FQNEAQ. Trimming took 1 base from V and 13 from J; bases not matched to a gene: 15. This CDR3 comprises 16 residues. CDR3 bases: TGTGCCAGCAGCTTAGGGGTACGGGGGGGCTTCCACAAGCAGTACTTC. It yields the protein CASSLGVRGGFHKQYF.

This clonotype was recorded many times. This chain links TRBV7-6 with TRBJ2-7; D unclear. Trimming pared 1 base from V and 6 bases from J, leaving 4 bases between. The CDR3 extends over 11 amino acids. The germline V gene has CDR1 SGHVS and CDR2 FNYEAQ. The CDR3 reads CASSLGTEQYF. The CDR3 bases are TGTGCCAGCAGCTTAGGGACCGAGCAGTACTTC. The entire variable domain, with the rest obtained from reference TRBV7-6 and TRBJ2-7, is as follows: GAGVSQSPRYKVTKRGQDVALRCDPISGHVSLYWYRQALGQGPEFLTYFNYEAQQDKSGLPNDRFSAERPEGSISTLTIQRTEQRDSAMYRCASSLGTEQYFGPGTRLTVT.

This clonotype was picked up one time. J is TRBJ2-4 and V is TRBV10-3; D is uncertain. Trimming stripped 7 bases from V and 13 bases from J, with 26 bases between. Germline V lookup: CDR1 ENHRY, CDR2 SYGVKD. The CDR3 contains 15 residues. The CDR3 DNA reads as TGTGCCATCACTATGACACCAGACTCCTACAATGAGCAGTACTTC. This encodes CAITMTPDSYNEQYF.

The chain carries TRBV4-3 and TRBJ2-1, with D hard to call. V lost 0 bases to trimming and J lost 5 bases, with 17 bases between them. Germline loops: CDR1 LGHNA, CDR2 YSLEER. CDR3 length equals 17 residues. CDR3 sequence (DNA): TGCGCCAGCAGCCAAGATTACGGTTTAATTCTTAACAATGAGCAGTTCTTC. Amino acids: CASSQDYGLILNNEQFF.

For this clonotype: A much larger clone sits a single nucleotide away, making a read error possible. CDR3: CASSWGGRDTQYF. The CDR3 DNA follows: TGTGCCAGCAGCTGGGGGGGCAGAGATACGCAGTATTTT. V and J are TRBV11-2 and TRBJ2-3; D is possibly TRBD2 (7 bases). From germline, CDR1 is SGHAT and CDR2 FQNNGV. Trimming pared 4 bases from V and 5 bases from J, leaving 10 bases between. The CDR3 extends over 13 amino acids.